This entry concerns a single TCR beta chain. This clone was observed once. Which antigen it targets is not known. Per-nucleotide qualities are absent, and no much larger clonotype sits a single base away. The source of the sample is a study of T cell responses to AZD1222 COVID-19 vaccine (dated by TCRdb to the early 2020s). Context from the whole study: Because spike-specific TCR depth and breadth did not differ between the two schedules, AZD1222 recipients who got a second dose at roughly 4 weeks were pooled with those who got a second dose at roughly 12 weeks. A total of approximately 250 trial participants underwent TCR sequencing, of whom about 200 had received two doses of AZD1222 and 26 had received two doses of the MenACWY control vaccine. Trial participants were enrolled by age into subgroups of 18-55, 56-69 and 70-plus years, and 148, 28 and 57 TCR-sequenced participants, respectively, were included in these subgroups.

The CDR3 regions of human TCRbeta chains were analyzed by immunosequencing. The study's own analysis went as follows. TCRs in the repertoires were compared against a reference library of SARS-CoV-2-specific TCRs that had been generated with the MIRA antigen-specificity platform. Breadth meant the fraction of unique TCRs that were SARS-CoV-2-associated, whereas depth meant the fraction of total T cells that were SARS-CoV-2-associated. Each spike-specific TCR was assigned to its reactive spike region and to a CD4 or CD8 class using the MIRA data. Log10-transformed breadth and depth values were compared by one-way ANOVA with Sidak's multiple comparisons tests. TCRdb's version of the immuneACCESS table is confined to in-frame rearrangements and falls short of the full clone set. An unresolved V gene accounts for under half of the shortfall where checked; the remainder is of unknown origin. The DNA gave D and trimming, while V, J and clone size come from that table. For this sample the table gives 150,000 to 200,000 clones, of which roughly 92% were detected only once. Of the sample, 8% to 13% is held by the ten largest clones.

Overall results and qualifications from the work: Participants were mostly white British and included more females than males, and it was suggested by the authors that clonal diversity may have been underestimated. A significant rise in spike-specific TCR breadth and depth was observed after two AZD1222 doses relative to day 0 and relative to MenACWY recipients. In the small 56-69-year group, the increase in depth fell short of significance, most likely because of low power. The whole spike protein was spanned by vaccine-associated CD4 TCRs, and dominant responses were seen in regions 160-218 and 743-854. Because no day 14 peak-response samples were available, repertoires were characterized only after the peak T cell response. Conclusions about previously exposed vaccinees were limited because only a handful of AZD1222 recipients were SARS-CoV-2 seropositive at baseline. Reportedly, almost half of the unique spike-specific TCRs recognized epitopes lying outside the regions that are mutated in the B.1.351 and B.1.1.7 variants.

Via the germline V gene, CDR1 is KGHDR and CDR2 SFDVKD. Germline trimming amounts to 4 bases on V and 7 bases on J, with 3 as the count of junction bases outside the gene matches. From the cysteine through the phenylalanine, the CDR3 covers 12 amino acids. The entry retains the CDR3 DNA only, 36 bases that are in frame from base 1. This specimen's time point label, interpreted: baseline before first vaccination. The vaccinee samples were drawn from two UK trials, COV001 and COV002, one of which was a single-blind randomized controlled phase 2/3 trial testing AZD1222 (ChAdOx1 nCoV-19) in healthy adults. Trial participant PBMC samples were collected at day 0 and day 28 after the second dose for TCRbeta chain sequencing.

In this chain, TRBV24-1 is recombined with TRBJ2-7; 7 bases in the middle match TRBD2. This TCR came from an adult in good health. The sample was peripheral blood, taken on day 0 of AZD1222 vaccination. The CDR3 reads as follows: CATSEGRGEQYF. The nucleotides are TGTGCCACCAGTGAGGGGAGGGGAGAGCAGTACTTC.